A selection of T cell receptor beta chains follows, all from one sample in a study of blood T cell repertoires in COVID-19. Sequenced by immunoSEQ multiplex PCR; TCRdb stores in-frame clones only, minus some. The sample lists about 170,000 clones; 84% were seen once. The sequenced sample consisted of peripheral blood. These receptors were collected from a man aged 35 to 55 who had recovered from COVID-19. Each CDR3 is given with its conserved first and last residue. The order of the fields is clone size, V gene, D gene, J gene, CDR3 DNA, CDR3 protein. A D gene is named only where the DNA matches it firmly. Part of the rows lack a size; the others show once, few, many or a class for expanded clones.

-	TRBV28	-	TRBJ1-2	TGTGCCTCCCGGGAGTCAGGGAGCTATGGCTACACCTTC	CASRESGSYGYTF
-	TRBV18	-	TRBJ2-1	TGTGCCAGCTCATCGAACCCAGGGGTAGTGTACAATGAGCAGTTCTTC	CASSSNPGVVYNEQFF
-	TRBV5-1	-	TRBJ2-4	TGCGCCAGCAGCTTGGATGGGGGGGCGGCCAAAAACATTCAGTACTTC	CASSLDGGAAKNIQYF
-	TRBV19	-	TRBJ1-3	TGTGCCAGTAGTAGACAGTACTCTGGAAACACCATATATTTT	CASSRQYSGNTIYF
-	TRBV28	TRBD2	TRBJ2-3	TGTGCCAGCAGTTTTGATTCTAGCGGTTACACAGATACGCAGTATTTT	CASSFDSSGYTDTQYF
once	TRBV5-4	-	TRBJ2-7	TGTGCCAGCAGCTTGGGGCTAGGTCACGAGCAGTACTTC	CASSLGLGHEQYF
few	TRBV5-4	TRBD2	TRBJ2-1	TGTGCCAGCAAGCCTGGGACTAGCGGGAGTTATGAGCAGTTCTTC	CASKPGTSGSYEQFF
-	TRBV6-4	-	TRBJ2-7	TGTGCCAGCATCGAGGGGCGGGGCCCCGAACAGTACGAGCAGTACTTC	CASIEGRGPEQYEQYF
-	TRBV7-9	-	TRBJ1-2	TGTGCCAGCAGCTTAGTCCCCGGACAGCCGGATGGCTACACCTTC	CASSLVPGQPDGYTF
few	TRBV28	-	TRBJ1-6	TGTGCCAGCAGGGTCGGCGGCAGCTATAATTCACCCCTCCACTTT	CASRVGGSYNSPLHF
-	TRBV6-2/TRBV6-3	TRBD2	TRBJ2-7	TGTGCCAGCAGTTCTGCGACTAGCGTCTCCTACGAGCAGTACTTC	CASSSATSVSYEQYF
-	TRBV4-3	TRBD2	TRBJ2-3	TGCGCCAGCAGCCCGAGCCAAGCGGGGTACGCAGATACGCAGTATTTT	CASSPSQAGYADTQYF
-	TRBV28	TRBD2	TRBJ2-1	TGTGCCAGCAGCCCGCCGGGACTAGCGGTGTACAATGAGCAGTTCTTC	CASSPPGLAVYNEQFF
-	TRBV4-2	TRBD1	TRBJ1-4	TGTGCCAGCAGCCAAGGACAGGGCGGTGAAAAACTGTTTTTT	CASSQGQGGEKLFF
-	TRBV9	-	TRBJ2-7	TGTGCCAGCAGCTTCCGAGGGTCCTCCTACGAGCAGTACTTC	CASSFRGSSYEQYF
-	TRBV9	TRBD2	TRBJ2-1	TGTGCCAGCAGCCCGGGGGGTCACAATGAGCAGTTCTTC	CASSPGGHNEQFF
-	TRBV5-8	TRBD1	TRBJ1-2	TGTGCCAGCAGCTTTCATGGGACAGCTAACTATGGCTACACCTTC	CASSFHGTANYGYTF
-	TRBV6-1	-	TRBJ1-5	TGTGCCAGCAGTGAACGATGGGGAGGCCTAGATCAGCCCCAGCATTTT	CASSERWGGLDQPQHF
-	TRBV19	-	TRBJ2-1	TGTGCCAGTAGTAGGGGCAACTCCTACAATGAGCAGTTCTTC	CASSRGNSYNEQFF
-	TRBV9	-	TRBJ2-5	TGTGCCAGCAACCCCGGGAGCTCGTACCAAGAGACCCAGTACTTC	CASNPGSSYQETQYF
-	TRBV3-1/TRBV3-2	-	TRBJ2-5	TGTGCCAGCAGCCAATTTACAGGGCCCCAAGAGACCCAGTACTTC	CASSQFTGPQETQYF
-	TRBV18	TRBD1	TRBJ1-1	TGTGCCAGCTCAGACCGGGACAGCGAAGCTTTCTTT	CASSDRDSEAFF
-	TRBV6-1	-	TRBJ1-1	TGTGCCAGCAGTGAACCGGGAGGTAGAACTGAAGCTTTCTTT	CASSEPGGRTEAFF
-	TRBV3-1/TRBV3-2	TRBD2	TRBJ2-1	TGTGCCAGCAGCCAAGAGGACCTAGCGGACTTTTACAATGAGCAGTTCTTC	CASSQEDLADFYNEQFF
-	TRBV4-1	-	TRBJ2-5	TGCGCCAGCAGCCAAGAAGCTAGCGTTCAAGAGACCCAGTACTTC	CASSQEASVQETQYF
-	TRBV2	-	TRBJ2-3	TGTGCCAGCAGTAAAACGGGAGCCATCAGCACAGATACGCAGTATTTT	CASSKTGAISTDTQYF
-	TRBV11-2	TRBD2	TRBJ2-3	TGTGCCAGCAGCTTGGGAGGGGTAGGCAAGGATACGCAGTATTTT	CASSLGGVGKDTQYF
few	TRBV9	-	TRBJ2-3	TGTGCCAGCAGCCCCCACACAGATACGCAGTATTTT	CASSPHTDTQYF
few	TRBV5-4	-	TRBJ2-3	TGTGCCAGCAGAGTCGGGAGTACGCAGTATTTT	CASRVGSTQYF
-	TRBV28	-	TRBJ2-2	TGTGCCAGCAGTTTAGGCGGGGCAGGGGAGCTGTTTTTT	CASSLGGAGELFF
-	TRBV28	-	TRBJ2-7	TGTGCCAGCGGCAGGCCTTACGAGCAGTACTTC	CASGRPYEQYF
-	TRBV7-2	TRBD2	TRBJ2-3	TGTGCCAGCAGCTTGATAGCGGGCCCAGATACGCAGTATTTT	CASSLIAGPDTQYF
few	TRBV6-5	-	TRBJ2-5	TGTGCCAGCAGTTACGGGGGGACAGTCCAAGAGACCCAGTACTTC	CASSYGGTVQETQYF
-	TRBV7-2	TRBD2	TRBJ2-5	TGTGCCAGCAGACCGACTAGCGGGCAAGAGACCCAGTACTTC	CASRPTSGQETQYF
once	TRBV19	TRBD1	TRBJ1-1	TGTGCCAGTACCGTCCGGGACAGTTCCACTGAAGCTTTCTTT	CASTVRDSSTEAFF
many	TRBV7-9	-	TRBJ2-5	TGTGCCAGCATAGACTCACTTCAAGAGACCCAGTACTTC	CASIDSLQETQYF
-	TRBV7-8	-	TRBJ2-3	TGTGCCAGCAGCTCTACCTCCATTGTAATAGCGACAGATACGCAGTATTTT	CASSSTSIVIATDTQYF
-	TRBV7-2	-	TRBJ2-7	TGTGCCAGCAGCCCGCAGGCTATCGTCTACGAGCAGTACTTC	CASSPQAIVYEQYF
-	TRBV5-1	-	TRBJ2-6	TGCGCCAGCAGCTTGGGACTAGCTGGGGCCAACGTCCTGACTTTC	CASSLGLAGANVLTF
-	TRBV5-6	TRBD2	TRBJ2-7	TGTGCCAGCAGCTGGGGGACTAGCAACGAGCAGTACTTC	CASSWGTSNEQYF
once	TRBV6-2/TRBV6-3	-	TRBJ2-3	TGTGCCAGCAGTAAGACAGCAGATACGCAGTATTTT	CASSKTADTQYF
-	TRBV9	-	TRBJ1-3	TGTGCCAGCAGCGGGGGACTATTATCTGGAAACACCATATATTTT	CASSGGLLSGNTIYF
-	TRBV11-3	TRBD1	TRBJ2-7	TGTGCCAGCAGCTCCGGCAGGGGGCAGGGATACGAGCAGTACTTC	CASSSGRGQGYEQYF
-	TRBV7-8	-	TRBJ1-1	TGTGCCAGCAGCTTAGGGGCATTGATGAACACTGAAGCTTTCTTT	CASSLGALMNTEAFF
-	TRBV10-1	TRBD2	TRBJ2-5	TGCGCCAGCACTGGGACTAGCGGGAGGGCCGAGATCGAGACCCAGTACTTC	CASTGTSGRAEIETQYF
-	TRBV2	-	TRBJ1-6	TGTGCCAGCAGTAAGGACAGTTCCTATAATTCACCCCTCCACTTT	CASSKDSSYNSPLHF
once	TRBV9	TRBD2	TRBJ2-1	TGTGCCAGCAGCGCAGAAGCGGGAGGGGGGCACAATGAGCAGTTCTTC	CASSAEAGGGHNEQFF
-	TRBV5-4	-	TRBJ2-3	TGTGCCAGCAGCTTGGCTGACAGGAACACAGATACGCAGTATTTT	CASSLADRNTDTQYF
-	TRBV9	TRBD1	TRBJ1-2	TGTGCCAGCAGCGTAACTCGACAGGGGGACTATGGCTACACCTTC	CASSVTRQGDYGYTF
-	TRBV9	TRBD2	TRBJ2-3	TGTGCCAGCAGCGCCGGGACTAGCGGGAATACAGATACGCAGTATTTT	CASSAGTSGNTDTQYF
-	TRBV5-4	-	TRBJ2-1	TGTGCCAGCAGCCTACTAGCTTCGGGAGACCCCCGTGAGCAGTTCTTC	CASSLLASGDPREQFF
-	TRBV7-8	TRBD2	TRBJ2-1	TGTGCCAGCAGCTTAGAACTAGCGGAGTACAATGAGCAGTTCTTC	CASSLELAEYNEQFF
-	TRBV3-1/TRBV3-2	TRBD1	TRBJ1-6	TGTGCCAGCAGCCAAGATCCTAGGGCAGGGGGCAATTCACCCCTCCACTTT	CASSQDPRAGGNSPLHF
-	TRBV7-9	TRBD1	TRBJ1-5	TGTGCCAGCAGCTCGACAGGGCGCCAGCCCCAGCATTTT	CASSSTGRQPQHF
-	TRBV14	TRBD2	TRBJ2-3	TGTGCCAGCTCGGCGGGGGGGACGCAGTATTTT	CASSAGGTQYF